Reported below is one TCR beta chain. The antigen is undetermined. The data belong to a study of T-cell reconstitution after alpha-beta-depleted transplantation in children. Findings and caveats of the study: Hyperexpanded clones declined; after one year, newly produced T cells mostly supplied diversity.

This CDR3 is 16 amino acids long. Trimming cost V 4 bases and J 0 bases, with 13 bases left between them. Germline-derived CDR1 and CDR2 are LNHDA and SQIVND (reference sequence). This sample's TCRbeta library carried unique molecular identifier barcodes. TCRdb re-analysed the PCR reads in MiXCR, keeping a single row per CDR3 protein. The sample consists of about 590,000 distinct CDR3 sequences, 10% to 15% of them appearing once. Here the sequenced sample was PBMCs, mostly from graft donor cells, taken 360 days after TCRalphabeta/CD19-depleted stem cell transplant. The rearrangement links TRBV19 to TRBJ2-1; no reliable D call. This receptor was taken from a male patient between 10 and 17 years old who had a stem cell transplant for acute myeloid leukemia, so the T cells may come from the graft donor. The CDR3 spells CASSRTTPSSYNEQFF. CDR3 in DNA: TGTGCCAGTAGTAGGACGACCCCGAGCTCCTACAATGAGCAGTTCTTC. Combining the CDR3 with reference TRBV19 and TRBJ2-1 gives the whole variable domain DGGITQSPKYLFRKEGQNVTLSCEQNLNHDAMYWYRQDPGQGLRLIYYSQIVNDFQKGDIAEGYSVSREKKESFPLTVTSAQKNPTAFYLCASSRTTPSSYNEQFFGPGTRLTVL.